The 22 T cell receptor beta chains reported below all come from one sample, sequenced in a study of CD8+ T cells in alopecia areata (dated by TCRdb to 2017 to 2018). Reading the label with the study, this specimen's time point is: baseline before oral tofacitinib. Library preparation used the immunoSEQ multiplex PCR assay. RNA was extracted from all samples and reverse transcribed into cDNA as template for TCR sequencing. TCRdb provides this immuneACCESS table in a form limited to in-frame rearrangements. Some clones are lacking; in checked studies, under half of them reflect an unresolved V gene, and why the rest are absent is not known. Within this sample are 150,000 to 200,000 clones, with 50% to 70% of them counted one time only. About 15% of the sample is in the top ten clones. Here the sequenced sample was CD4+ T cells sorted from blood, taken at week 0. These receptors were obtained from a human donor with alopecia areata.

The chain links TRBV23-1 to TRBJ2-3; TRBD2 matches 10 bases. TRBV23-1 is an open reading frame, and its role is uncertain. This CDR3 has 17 residues. Trimming at V came to 3 bases and at J to 5 bases, leaving 11 bases not matched to a gene. CDR3 sequence: CASSQGFQRGGGDTQYF. The CDR3 region has the DNA TGCGCCAGCAGTCAGGGCTTCCAGCGGGGGGGCGGAGATACGCAGTATTTT.

The chain joins TRBV2 to TRBJ2-5; 8 nucleotides align to TRBD2. Germline-derived CDR1 and CDR2 are SNHLY and FYNNEI. V lost 8 bases and J lost 1; bases outside the gene matches: 9. This CDR3 spans 15 amino acids. CDR3 sequence reads: CASSWTSPLQETQYF. The CDR3 nucleotides read TGTGCCAGCTCCTGGACTAGCCCCCTCCAAGAGACCCAGTACTTC.

V and J are TRBV18 and TRBJ1-4; D gene unclear. Trimming took 3 bases from V and 0 from J, leaving 5 bases between them. The CDR3 contains 14 residues. CDR1 and CDR2 (germline): KGHSH, LQKENI. This CDR3 reads CASSPIATNEKLFF. The CDR3 DNA sequence: TGTGCCAGCTCACCCATTGCAACTAATGAAAAACTGTTTTTT.

This rearrangement joins TRBV29-1 to TRBJ2-1, with TRBD1 as a possible D gene (6 bases). The CDR3 has 13 amino acids. Germline V CDR1 and CDR2: SQVTM, ANQGSEA. V was cut by 6 bases and J by 1 base, with 10 bases left in between. The CDR3 sequence is CSVTTGSYNEQFF. Written as DNA, the CDR3 is TGCAGCGTGACGACAGGTTCCTACAATGAGCAGTTCTTC.

V and J are TRBV30 and TRBJ1-3; tentatively, D is TRBD1 (5 bases). The CDR3 is 16 residues long. Germline CDR1 and CDR2: GTSNPN and SVGIG (reference sequence). The V and J ends lost 1 base and 0 bases respectively, with 13 bases between them. The CDR3 sequence: CAWSAGGVPSGNTIYF. The CDR3 DNA follows: TGTGCCTGGAGTGCCGGGGGTGTACCCTCTGGAAACACCATATATTTT.

This clone was seen only a few times. The gene calls are TRBV19 and TRBJ1-5, with D perhaps TRBD1 (5 bases). Germline V CDR1 and CDR2: LNHDA, SQIVND (reference sequence). Deletions cut 7 bases from V and 7 bases from J, with 14 bases between. CDR3 length: 13 amino acids. CDR3 protein: CASTVGGGQPQHF. The CDR3 DNA reads as TGTGCCAGTACCGTGGGGGGAGGGCAGCCCCAGCATTTT.

This rearrangement joins TRBV29-1 to TRBJ2-5; 9 bases line up with TRBD1. CDR3 size: 19 residues. Germline assignment: CDR1 SQVTM and CDR2 ANQGSEA. Losses at the gene ends were 4 bases for V and 4 bases for J; bases not matched to a gene: 22. The CDR3 DNA reads TGCAGCGTTGTCGGGTTTATCGGGGCGACAGGGGGGGCCGTAGAGACCCAGTACTTC. This gives the protein CSVVGFIGATGGAVETQYF.

The J gene is TRBJ2-7, the V gene TRBV30; no reliable D call. The V gene lost 2 bases and the J gene lost 2 bases, with 19 bases spanning the gap. CDR3 size: 16 residues. From germline, CDR1 is GTSNPN and CDR2 SVGIG (reference sequence). In nucleotides, the CDR3 is TGTGCCTGGAGTAAGTCCCGTCTCACCCGACCCTACGAGCAGTACTTC. It yields the protein CAWSKSRLTRPYEQYF.

The chain links TRBV5-6 to TRBJ2-2; no clear D. The CDR3 totals 11 residues. The V end was cut by 1 base, the J end by 6 bases, with 1 base between. Germline CDR1 reads SGHDT; CDR2 reads YYEEEE. CDR3 nucleotides: TGTGCCAGCAGCTTGTCCGGGGAGCTGTTTTTT. Translation: CASSLSGELFF.

This chain connects TRBV15 to TRBJ1-2; the D is unclear. V gave up 0 bases and J gave up 4 bases, with 9 bases separating them. CDR3 length: 14 residues. Germline V CDR1 and CDR2: LNHNV, YYDKDF (reference sequence). The CDR3 loop reads CATSREARAYGYTF. CDR3 coding DNA: TGTGCCACCAGCAGAGAGGCGAGGGCCTATGGCTACACCTTC.

V is TRBV15 and J is TRBJ1-2, with D perhaps matching TRBD1 (5 bases). The V end lost 5 bases, the J end lost 4 bases, and 20 bases lay between the germline ends. This CDR3 is 16 amino acids long. Germline V gene lookup returns CDR1 LNHNV and CDR2 YYDKDF (reference sequence). DNA of the CDR3: TGTGCCACCAGCGGGATACGGGCAGGGACCGTCTATGGCTACACCTTC. As protein: CATSGIRAGTVYGYTF.

The chain is built from TRBV2 and TRBJ2-3; TRBD1 matches 9 bases. This CDR3 region has 14 residues. V gave up 3 bases and J gave up 7 bases; unmatched junction bases: 5. Germline V CDR1 and CDR2: SNHLY, FYNNEI. CDR3 DNA sequence: TGTGCCAGCAGTGACAGGGGGACAGGGAATACGCAGTATTTT. Protein product: CASSDRGTGNTQYF.

This sequence joins TRBV11-2 and TRBJ2-7; D is possibly TRBD1 or TRBD2 (5 bases each). There are 12 residues in the CDR3. The germline V gene encodes CDR1 SGHAT and CDR2 FQNNGV. Trimming shortened V by 3 bases and J by 5 bases, and 8 bases separated the two germline ends. CDR3 protein: CASSLGENEQYF. The CDR3 bases are TGTGCCAGCAGCTTGGGGGAGAACGAGCAGTACTTC.

Points on this clone: Because the CDR3 is missing its conserved closing phenylalanine or tryptophan, this is likely a read error. Because the CDR3's place on the DNA is in doubt, the DNA is left out and the CDR3 is given as listed by TCRdb. The V call is TRBV30, the J call TRBJ1-2; TRBD1, the table's D call, was not compared with the DNA. From its first to its last residue, the CDR3 has 11 amino acids. Germline lookup yields CDR1 GTSNPN and CDR2 SVGIG (reference sequence). This CDR3 reads CAWSVQVRVIL.

The J gene is TRBJ1-1, the V gene TRBV30, with D maybe TRBD1 (6 bases). Germline CDR1 is GTSNPN and CDR2 is SVGIG (reference sequence). V shed 2 bases and J shed 7 bases, with 14 bases lying between them. This CDR3 is 13 amino acids long. The CDR3 DNA is TGTGCCTGGAGTACGGGACACCGGGTTGAAGCTTTCTTT. This translates into CAWSTGHRVEAFF.

This rearrangement joins TRBV23-1 to TRBJ2-4; D is ambiguous. TRBV23-1 belongs to the ORF category, with a function that is uncertain. V lost 4 bases, J lost 0 bases, and 13 bases lay in between. The CDR3 spans 16 residues. CDR3 in DNA: TGCGCCAGCAGTCCACCCGGTCCTGTAGCCAAAAACATTCAGTACTTC. This gives the protein CASSPPGPVAKNIQYF.

This chain uses TRBV30 with TRBJ1-5; D gene uncertain. Trimming shortened V by 0 bases and J by 7 bases, and 13 bases separated the two germline ends. This CDR3 has 14 amino acids. CDR1 and CDR2 from the germline V gene are GTSNPN and SVGIG (reference sequence). This CDR3 is CAWSVFQSRQPQHF. As DNA, the CDR3 is TGTGCCTGGAGTGTATTTCAATCTCGGCAGCCCCAGCATTTT.

The chain employs TRBV6-7 and TRBJ1-5, with a weak D call TRBD1 (6 bases). TRBV6-7 is an ORF for which the function is uncertain. The CDR3 is 16 residues long. Trimming took off 2 bases at V and 3 bases at J, with 14 bases between the two ends. CDR3: CASSYPLGQFNQPQHF. In nucleotides, the CDR3 is TGTGCCAGCAGTTACCCCCTTGGACAGTTCAATCAGCCCCAGCATTTT.

The rearrangement joins TRBV29-1 to TRBJ2-1, with D possibly being TRBD1 (5 bases). CDR1 and CDR2 from the germline V gene are SQVTM and ANQGSEA. V shed 6 bases and J shed 9 bases, with 15 bases lying between them. This CDR3 is 12 amino acids long. CDR3 nucleotides: TGCAGCGTCTTCCCAGGGCAGAGTGAGCAGTTCTTC. Translated: CSVFPGQSEQFF.

The CDR3 loop is CAITGTVNTGELFF. DNA for the CDR3: TGTGCCATCACGGGGACAGTGAACACCGGGGAGCTGTTTTTT. This chain connects TRBV10-3 to TRBJ2-2; TRBD1 aligns across 7 bases. The CDR3 contains 14 residues. V lost 7 bases, J lost 1 base, and 3 bases stayed unmatched. Per the germline V gene, CDR1 is ENHRY and CDR2 is SYGVKD.

This clone was observed a few times. CDR3 nucleotides: TGTGCCAGCAGTTTAACAGACACCATGTTCGAGCAGTACTTC. It encodes CASSLTDTMFEQYF. The chain employs TRBV27 and TRBJ2-7, with D uncertain. The V and J ends lost 2 bases and 6 bases respectively, with 14 bases between them. The CDR3 totals 14 residues. CDR1 is MNHEY, CDR2 SMNVEV, per germline (reference sequence).

In its sample, this clone was seen a few times. The chain employs TRBV6-1 and TRBJ2-7; no clear D gene. V was cut by 4 bases and J by 0 bases, with 13 bases left in between. Germline assignment: CDR1 MNHNS and CDR2 SASEGT. The CDR3 spans 15 residues. The CDR3 nucleotides are TGTGCCAGCAGTGTACGGACGGTGAGCTCCTACGAGCAGTACTTC. It yields the protein CASSVRTVSSYEQYF.